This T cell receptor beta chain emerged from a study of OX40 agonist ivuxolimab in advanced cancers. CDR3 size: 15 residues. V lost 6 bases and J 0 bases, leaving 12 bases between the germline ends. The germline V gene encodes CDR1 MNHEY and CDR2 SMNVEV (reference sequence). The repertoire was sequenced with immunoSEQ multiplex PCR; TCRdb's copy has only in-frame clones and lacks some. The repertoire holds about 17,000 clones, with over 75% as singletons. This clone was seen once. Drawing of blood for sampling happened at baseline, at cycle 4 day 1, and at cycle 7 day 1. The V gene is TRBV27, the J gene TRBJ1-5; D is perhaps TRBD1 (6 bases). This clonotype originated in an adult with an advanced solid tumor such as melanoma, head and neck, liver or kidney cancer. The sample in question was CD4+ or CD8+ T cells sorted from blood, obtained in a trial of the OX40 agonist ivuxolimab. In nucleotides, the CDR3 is TGTGCCAGCAGCAGGGGCGGTTATAGCAATCAGCCCCAGCATTTT. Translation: CASSRGGYSNQPQHF.